This T cell receptor (beta chain) comes out of a study of cytomegalovirus exposure and HLA in healthy donors. Study as a whole: The study's early data release held approximately 91 million unique TCRs from HLA-typed donors. General observations from the study: Investigators reported 150 to 200 TCR beta chains as tied to cytomegalovirus. A later analysis found most CMV-associated TCR beta chains apparently HLA-restricted. A classifier reportedly called cytomegalovirus status with high sensitivity and specificity.

CDR3 size: 14 residues. Germline V gives CDR1 SGHKS, CDR2 YYEKEE (reference sequence). V shed 0 bases and J shed 1 base, with 7 bases lying between them. The primer mix had 60 Vbeta and 13 Jbeta primers. Method: immunoSEQ multiplex PCR; TCRdb's copy keeps in-frame clones and lacks some. The profile shows about 150,000 clones, over 80% of them singletons. Points on this clone: Its antigen remains unidentified.

The receptor's source is a boy between 2 and 15 years old in good health and CMV-seronegative. The rearrangement links TRBV5-5 to TRBJ1-1; no clear D gene. Sequencing was carried out using PBMCs. Here the CDR3 DNA reads TGTGCCAGCAGCTTGGCCCCCGGGAACACTGAAGCTTTCTTT. It yields the protein CASSLAPGNTEAFF.